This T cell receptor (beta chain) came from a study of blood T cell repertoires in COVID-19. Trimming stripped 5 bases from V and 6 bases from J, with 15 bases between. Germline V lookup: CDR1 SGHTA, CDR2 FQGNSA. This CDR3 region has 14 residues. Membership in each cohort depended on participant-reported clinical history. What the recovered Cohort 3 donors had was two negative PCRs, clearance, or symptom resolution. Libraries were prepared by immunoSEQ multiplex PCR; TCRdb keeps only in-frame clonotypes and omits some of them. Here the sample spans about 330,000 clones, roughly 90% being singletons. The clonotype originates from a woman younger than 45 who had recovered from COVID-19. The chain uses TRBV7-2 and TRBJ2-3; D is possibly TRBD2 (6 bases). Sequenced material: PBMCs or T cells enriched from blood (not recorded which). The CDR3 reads CASSTRLVGDTQYF. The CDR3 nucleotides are TGTGCCAGCAGCACAAGACTAGTGGGTGATACGCAGTATTTT.